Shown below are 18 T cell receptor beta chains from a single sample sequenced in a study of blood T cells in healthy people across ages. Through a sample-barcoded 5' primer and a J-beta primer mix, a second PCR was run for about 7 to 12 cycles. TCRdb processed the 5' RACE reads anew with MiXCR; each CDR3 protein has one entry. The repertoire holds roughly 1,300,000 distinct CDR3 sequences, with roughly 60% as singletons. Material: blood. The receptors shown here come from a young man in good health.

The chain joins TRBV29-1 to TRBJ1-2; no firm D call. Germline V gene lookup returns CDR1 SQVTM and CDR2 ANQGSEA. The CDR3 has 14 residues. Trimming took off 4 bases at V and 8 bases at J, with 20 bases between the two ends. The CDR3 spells CSVVIVWDRYGYTF. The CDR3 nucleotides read TGCAGCGTTGTTATTGTATGGGATCGGTACGGCTACACCTTC.

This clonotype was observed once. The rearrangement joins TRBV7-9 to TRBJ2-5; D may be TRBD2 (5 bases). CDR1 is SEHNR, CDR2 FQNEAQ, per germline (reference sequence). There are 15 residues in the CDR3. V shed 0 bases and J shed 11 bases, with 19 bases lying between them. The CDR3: CASSLAGSLSWEQYF. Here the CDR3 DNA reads TGTGCCAGCAGCTTAGCAGGGAGCCTTTCGTGGGAGCAGTACTTC.

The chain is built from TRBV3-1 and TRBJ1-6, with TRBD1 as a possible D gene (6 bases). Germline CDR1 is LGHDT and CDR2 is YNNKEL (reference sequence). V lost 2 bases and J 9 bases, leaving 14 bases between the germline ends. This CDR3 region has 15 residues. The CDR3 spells CASSQIGTLFSPLHF. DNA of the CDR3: TGTGCCAGCAGCCAAATCGGGACACTGTTTTCACCCCTCCACTTT. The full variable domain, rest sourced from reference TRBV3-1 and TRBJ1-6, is DTAVSQTPKYLVTQMGNDKSIKCEQNLGHDTMYWYKQDSKKFLKIMFSYNNKELIINETVPNRFSPKSPDKAHLNLHINSLELGDSAVYFCASSQIGTLFSPLHFGNGTRLTVT.

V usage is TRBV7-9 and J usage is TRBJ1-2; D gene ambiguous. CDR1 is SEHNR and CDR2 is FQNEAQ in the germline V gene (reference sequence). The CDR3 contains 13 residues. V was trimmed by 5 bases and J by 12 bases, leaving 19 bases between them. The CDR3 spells CASSPWVGKGDTF. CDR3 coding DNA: TGTGCCAGCAGCCCCTGGGTTGGTAAGGGAGACACCTTC.

The CDR3 bases are TGCAGCGCTCCATCCCCAAACAATGAGCAGTTCTTC. This translates into CSAPSPNNEQFF. This chain uses TRBV29-1 with TRBJ2-1; no definite D call. The CDR3 length is 12 residues. The germline CDR1 and CDR2 sequences are SQVTM and ANQGSEA. The germline V and J ends were trimmed by 7 bases and 5 bases, with 12 bases remaining between them.

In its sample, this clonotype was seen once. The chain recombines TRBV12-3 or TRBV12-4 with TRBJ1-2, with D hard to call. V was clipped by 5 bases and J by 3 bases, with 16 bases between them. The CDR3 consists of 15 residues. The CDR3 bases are TGTGCCAGCAGTCCCGGGCCTCTCACCCACTATGGCTACACCTTC. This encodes CASSPGPLTHYGYTF.

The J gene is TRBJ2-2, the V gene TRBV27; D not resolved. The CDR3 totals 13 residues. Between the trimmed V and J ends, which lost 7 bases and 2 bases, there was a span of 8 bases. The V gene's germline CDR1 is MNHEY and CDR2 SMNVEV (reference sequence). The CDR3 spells CASTRLNTGELFF. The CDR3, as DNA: TGTGCCAGCACCCGATTAAACACCGGGGAGCTGTTTTTT.

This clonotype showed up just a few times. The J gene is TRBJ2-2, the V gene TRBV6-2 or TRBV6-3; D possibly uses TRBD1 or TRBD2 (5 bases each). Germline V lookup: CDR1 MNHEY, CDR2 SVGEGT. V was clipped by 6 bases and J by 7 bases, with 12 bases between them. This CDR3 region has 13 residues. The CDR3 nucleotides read TGTGCCAGCAGACTCGACAGCGGCGGGGAGCTGTTTTTT. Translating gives CASRLDSGGELFF.

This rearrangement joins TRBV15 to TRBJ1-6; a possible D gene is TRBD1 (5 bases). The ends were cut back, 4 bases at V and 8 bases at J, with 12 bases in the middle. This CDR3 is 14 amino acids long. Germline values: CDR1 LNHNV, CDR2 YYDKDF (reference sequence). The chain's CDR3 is CATSTGARDSPLHF. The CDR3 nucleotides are TGTGCCACCAGCACCGGGGCTAGGGATTCACCCCTCCACTTT.

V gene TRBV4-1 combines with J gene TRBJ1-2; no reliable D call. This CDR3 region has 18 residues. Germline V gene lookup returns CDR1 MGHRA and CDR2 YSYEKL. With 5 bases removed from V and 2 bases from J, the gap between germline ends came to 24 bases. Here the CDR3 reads CASSNPNARGIGNYGYTF. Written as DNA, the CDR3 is TGCGCCAGCAGCAATCCTAACGCGAGAGGGATTGGAAACTATGGCTACACCTTC.

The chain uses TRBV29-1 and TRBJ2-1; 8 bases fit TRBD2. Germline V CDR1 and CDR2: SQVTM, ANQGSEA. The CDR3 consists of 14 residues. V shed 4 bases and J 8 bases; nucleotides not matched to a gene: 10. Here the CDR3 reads CSVGPAGVGDEQFF. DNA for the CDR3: TGCAGCGTTGGACCAGCGGGAGTGGGCGATGAGCAGTTCTTC.

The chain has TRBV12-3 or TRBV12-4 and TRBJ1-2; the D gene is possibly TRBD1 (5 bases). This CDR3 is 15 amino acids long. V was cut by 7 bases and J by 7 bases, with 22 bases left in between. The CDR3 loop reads CASTGPWGGFRGYTF. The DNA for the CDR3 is TGTGCCAGCACGGGACCCTGGGGCGGATTCCGTGGCTACACCTTC.

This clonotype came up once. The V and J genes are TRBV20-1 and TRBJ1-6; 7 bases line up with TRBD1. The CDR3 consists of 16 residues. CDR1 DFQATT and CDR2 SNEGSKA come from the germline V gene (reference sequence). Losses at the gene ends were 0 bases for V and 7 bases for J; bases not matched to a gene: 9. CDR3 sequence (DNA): TGCAGTGCTAGAGACTCGAGACAGGGAGGCAATTCACCCCTCCACTTT. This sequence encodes CSARDSRQGGNSPLHF.

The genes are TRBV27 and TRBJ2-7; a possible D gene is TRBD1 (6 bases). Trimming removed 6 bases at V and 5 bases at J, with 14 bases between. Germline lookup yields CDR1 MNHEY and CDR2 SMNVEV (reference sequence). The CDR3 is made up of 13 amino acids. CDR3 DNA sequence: TGTGCCAGCAGCACATACAGGGCCAACGAGCAGTACTTC. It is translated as CASSTYRANEQYF.

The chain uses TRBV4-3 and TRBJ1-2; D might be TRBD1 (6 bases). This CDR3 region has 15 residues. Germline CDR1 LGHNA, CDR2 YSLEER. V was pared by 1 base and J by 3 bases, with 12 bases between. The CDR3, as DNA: TGCGCCAGCAGCCAAGGGGCGGCAGGGGACTATGGCTACACCTTC. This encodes CASSQGAAGDYGYTF.

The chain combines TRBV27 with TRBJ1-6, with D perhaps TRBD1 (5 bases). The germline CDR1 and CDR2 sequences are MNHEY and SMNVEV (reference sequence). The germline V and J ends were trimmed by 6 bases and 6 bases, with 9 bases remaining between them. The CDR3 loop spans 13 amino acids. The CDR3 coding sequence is TGTGCCAGCAGGTCGCAGGGTAATTCACCCCTCCACTTT. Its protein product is CASRSQGNSPLHF.

CDR3 nucleotide sequence: TGCGCCAGCAGCCAAGATTGGGGACAGGGGGCCCCGAGCTCCTACAATGAGCAGTTCTTC. It codes for CASSQDWGQGAPSSYNEQFF. The gene calls are TRBV4-3 and TRBJ2-1; TRBD1 agrees at 12 bases. The CDR3 has 20 residues. Germline V gives CDR1 LGHNA, CDR2 YSLEER. Trimming at V came to 0 bases and at J to 0 bases, leaving 9 bases not matched to a gene.

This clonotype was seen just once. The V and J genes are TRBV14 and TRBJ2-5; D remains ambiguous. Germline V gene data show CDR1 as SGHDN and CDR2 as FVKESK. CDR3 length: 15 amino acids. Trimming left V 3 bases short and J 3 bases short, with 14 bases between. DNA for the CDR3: TGTGCCAGCAGCCATCCGGCGGCACCGGAAGAGACCCAGTACTTC. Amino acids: CASSHPAAPEETQYF.